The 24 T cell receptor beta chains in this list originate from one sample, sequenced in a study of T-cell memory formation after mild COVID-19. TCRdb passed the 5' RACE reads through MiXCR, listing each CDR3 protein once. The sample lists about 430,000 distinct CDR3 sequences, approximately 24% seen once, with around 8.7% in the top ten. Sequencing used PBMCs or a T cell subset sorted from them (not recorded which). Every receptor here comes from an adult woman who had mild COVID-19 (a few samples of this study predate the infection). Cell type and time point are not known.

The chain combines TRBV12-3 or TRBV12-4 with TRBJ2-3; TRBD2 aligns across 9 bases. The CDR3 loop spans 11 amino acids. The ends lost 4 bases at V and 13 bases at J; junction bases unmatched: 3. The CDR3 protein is CASSSRLAEYF. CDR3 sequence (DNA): TGTGCCAGCAGTTCAAGACTAGCGGAGTATTTT.

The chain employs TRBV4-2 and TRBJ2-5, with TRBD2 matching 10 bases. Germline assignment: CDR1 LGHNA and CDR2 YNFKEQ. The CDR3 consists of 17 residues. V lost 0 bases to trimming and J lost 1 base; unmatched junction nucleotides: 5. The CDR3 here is CASSQDRASGGQETQYF. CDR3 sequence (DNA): TGTGCCAGCAGCCAAGATCGGGCTAGCGGGGGCCAAGAGACCCAGTACTTC.

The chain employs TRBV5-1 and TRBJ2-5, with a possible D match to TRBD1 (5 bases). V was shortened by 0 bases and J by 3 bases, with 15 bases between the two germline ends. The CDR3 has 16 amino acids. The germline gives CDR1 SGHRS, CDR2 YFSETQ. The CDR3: CASSLDVVTVEETQYF. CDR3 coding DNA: TGCGCCAGCAGCTTGGACGTCGTGACAGTAGAAGAGACCCAGTACTTC. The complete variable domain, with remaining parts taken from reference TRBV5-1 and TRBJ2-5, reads KAGVTQTPRYLIKTRGQQVTLSCSPISGHRSVSWYQQTPGQGLQFLFEYFSETQRNKGNFPGRFSGRQFSNSRSEMNVSTLELGDSALYLCASSLDVVTVEETQYFGPGTRLLVL.

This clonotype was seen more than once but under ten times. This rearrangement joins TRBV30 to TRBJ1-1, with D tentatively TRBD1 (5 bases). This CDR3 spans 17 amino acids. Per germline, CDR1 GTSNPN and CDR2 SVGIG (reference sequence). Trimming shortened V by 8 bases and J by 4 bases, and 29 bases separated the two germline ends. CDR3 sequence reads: CAGNSGTLHIRSTEAFF. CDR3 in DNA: TGTGCCGGAAATTCCGGGACCCTCCACATCAGGAGCACTGAAGCTTTCTTT.

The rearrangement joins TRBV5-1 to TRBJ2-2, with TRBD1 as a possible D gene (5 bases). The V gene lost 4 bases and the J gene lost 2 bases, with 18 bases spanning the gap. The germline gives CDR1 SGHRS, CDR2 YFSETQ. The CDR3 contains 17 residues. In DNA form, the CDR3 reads TGCGCCAGCAGCCTAAGTCCTTCAGGACATAACACCGGGGAGCTGTTTTTT. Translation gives CASSLSPSGHNTGELFF.

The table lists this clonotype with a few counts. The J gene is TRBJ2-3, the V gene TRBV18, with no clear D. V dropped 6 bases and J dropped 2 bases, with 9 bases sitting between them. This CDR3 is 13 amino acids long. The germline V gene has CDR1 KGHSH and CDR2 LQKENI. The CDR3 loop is CASSLTLTDTQYF. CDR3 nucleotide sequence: TGTGCCAGCTCTCTAACCCTCACAGATACGCAGTATTTT. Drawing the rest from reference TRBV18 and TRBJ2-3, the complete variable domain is NAGVMQNPRHLVRRRGQEARLRCSPMKGHSHVYWYRQLPEEGLKFMVYLQKENIIDESGMPKERFSAEFPKEGPSILRIQQVVRGDSAAYFCASSLTLTDTQYFGPGTRLTVL.

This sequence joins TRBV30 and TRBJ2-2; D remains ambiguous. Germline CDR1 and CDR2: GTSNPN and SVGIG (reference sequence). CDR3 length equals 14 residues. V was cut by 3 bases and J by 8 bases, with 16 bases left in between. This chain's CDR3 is CAWSPPYGRGELFF. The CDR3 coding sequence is TGTGCCTGGAGCCCCCCTTATGGGCGAGGGGAGCTGTTTTTT.

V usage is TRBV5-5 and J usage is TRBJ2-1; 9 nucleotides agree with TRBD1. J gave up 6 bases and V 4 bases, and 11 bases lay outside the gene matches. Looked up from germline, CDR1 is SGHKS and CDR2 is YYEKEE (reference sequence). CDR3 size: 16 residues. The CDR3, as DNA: TGTGCCAGCAGCCAGGCCGGGACAGGGTTGATCAATGAGCAGTTCTTC. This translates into CASSQAGTGLINEQFF. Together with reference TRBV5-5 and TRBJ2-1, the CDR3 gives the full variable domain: DAGVTQSPTHLIKTRGQQVTLRCSPISGHKSVSWYQQVLGQGPQFIFQYYEKEERGRGNFPDRFSARQFPNYSSELNVNALLLGDSALYLCASSQAGTGLINEQFFGPGTRLTVL.

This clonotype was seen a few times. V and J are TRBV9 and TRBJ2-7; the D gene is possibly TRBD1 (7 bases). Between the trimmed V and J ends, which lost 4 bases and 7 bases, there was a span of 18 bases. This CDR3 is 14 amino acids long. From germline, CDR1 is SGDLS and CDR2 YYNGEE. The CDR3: CASSSRGVDSEQYF. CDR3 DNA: TGTGCCAGCAGCTCCAGGGGGGTGGATTCGGAGCAGTACTTC.

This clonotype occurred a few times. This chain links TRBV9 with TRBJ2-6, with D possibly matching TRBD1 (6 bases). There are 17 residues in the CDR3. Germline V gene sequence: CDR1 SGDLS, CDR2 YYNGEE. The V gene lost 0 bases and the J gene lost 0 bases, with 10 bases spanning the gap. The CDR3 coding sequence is TGTGCCAGCAGCGTAGGGACAGCAGTCTCTGGGGCCAACGTCCTGACTTTC. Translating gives CASSVGTAVSGANVLTF.

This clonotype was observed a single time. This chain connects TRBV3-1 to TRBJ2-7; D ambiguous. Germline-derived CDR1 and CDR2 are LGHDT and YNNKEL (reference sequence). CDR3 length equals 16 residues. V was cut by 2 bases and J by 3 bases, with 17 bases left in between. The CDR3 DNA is TGTGCCAGCAGCCAATTAATTGGGGTGTCTAACTACGAGCAGTACTTC. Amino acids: CASSQLIGVSNYEQYF.

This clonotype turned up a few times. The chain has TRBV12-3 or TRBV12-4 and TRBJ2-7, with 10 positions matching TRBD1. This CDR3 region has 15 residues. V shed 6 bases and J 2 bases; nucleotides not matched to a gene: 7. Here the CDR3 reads CASSRVGQGAYEQYF. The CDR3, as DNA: TGTGCCAGCAGCCGGGTTGGACAGGGGGCCTACGAGCAGTACTTC.

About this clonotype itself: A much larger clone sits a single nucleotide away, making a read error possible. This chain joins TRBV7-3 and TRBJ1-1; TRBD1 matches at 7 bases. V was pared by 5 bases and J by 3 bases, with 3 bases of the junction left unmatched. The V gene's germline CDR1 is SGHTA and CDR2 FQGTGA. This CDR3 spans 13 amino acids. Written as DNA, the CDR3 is TGTGCCAGCAGCACGACAGGGTACACTGAAGCTTTCTTT. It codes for CASSTTGYTEAFF.

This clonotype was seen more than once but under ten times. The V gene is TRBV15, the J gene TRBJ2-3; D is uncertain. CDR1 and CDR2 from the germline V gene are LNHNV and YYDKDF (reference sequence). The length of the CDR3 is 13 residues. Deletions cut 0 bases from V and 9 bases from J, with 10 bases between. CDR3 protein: CATSRDWRSTQYF. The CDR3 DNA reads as TGTGCCACCAGCAGAGATTGGCGGAGCACGCAGTATTTT.

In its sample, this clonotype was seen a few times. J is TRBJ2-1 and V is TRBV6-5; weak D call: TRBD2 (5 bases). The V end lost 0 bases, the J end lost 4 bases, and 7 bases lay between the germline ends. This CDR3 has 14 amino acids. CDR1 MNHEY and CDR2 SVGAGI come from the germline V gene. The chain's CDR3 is CASSYSDSYNEQFF. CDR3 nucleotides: TGTGCCAGCAGTTACTCGGACTCGTACAATGAGCAGTTCTTC.

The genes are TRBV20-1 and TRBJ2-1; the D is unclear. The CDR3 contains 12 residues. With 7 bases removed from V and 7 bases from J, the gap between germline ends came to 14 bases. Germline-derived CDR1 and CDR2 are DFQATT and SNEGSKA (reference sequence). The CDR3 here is CSVTSGGNEQFF. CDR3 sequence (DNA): TGCAGTGTCACGTCTGGTGGGAATGAGCAGTTCTTC.

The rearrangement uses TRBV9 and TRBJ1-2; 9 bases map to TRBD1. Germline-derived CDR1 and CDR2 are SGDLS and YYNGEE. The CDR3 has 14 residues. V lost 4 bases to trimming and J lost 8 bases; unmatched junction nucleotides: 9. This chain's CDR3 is CASSPRQGERGYTF. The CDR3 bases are TGTGCCAGCAGCCCGAGACAGGGGGAGCGGGGCTACACCTTC. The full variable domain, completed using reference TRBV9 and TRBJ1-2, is DSGVTQTPKHLITATGQRVTLRCSPRSGDLSVYWYQQSLDQGLQFLIQYYNGEERAKGNILERFSAQQFPDLHSELNLSSLELGDSALYFCASSPRQGERGYTFGSGTRLTVV.

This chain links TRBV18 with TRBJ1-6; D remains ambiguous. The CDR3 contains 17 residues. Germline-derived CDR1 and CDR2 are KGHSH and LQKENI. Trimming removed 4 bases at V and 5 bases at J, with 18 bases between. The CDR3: CASSRLRSGQDNSPLHF. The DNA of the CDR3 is TGTGCCAGCTCACGTCTGCGGAGTGGGCAGGATAATTCACCCCTCCACTTT.

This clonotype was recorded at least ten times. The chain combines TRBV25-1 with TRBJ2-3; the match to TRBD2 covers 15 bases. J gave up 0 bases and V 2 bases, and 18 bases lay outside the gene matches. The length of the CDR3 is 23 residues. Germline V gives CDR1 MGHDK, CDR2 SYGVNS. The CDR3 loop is CASSEPKTGTSGRLPSSTDTQYF. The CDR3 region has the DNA TGTGCCAGCAGTGAACCGAAAACCGGGACTAGCGGGAGGTTGCCCTCTAGCACAGATACGCAGTATTTT.

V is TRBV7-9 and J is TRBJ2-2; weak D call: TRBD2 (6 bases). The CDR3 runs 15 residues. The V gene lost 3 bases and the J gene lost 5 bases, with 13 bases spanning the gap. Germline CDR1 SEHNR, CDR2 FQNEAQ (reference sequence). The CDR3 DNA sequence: TGTGCCAGCAGCTTTGCAAGGCGGGAAACCGGGGAGCTGTTTTTT. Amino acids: CASSFARRETGELFF.

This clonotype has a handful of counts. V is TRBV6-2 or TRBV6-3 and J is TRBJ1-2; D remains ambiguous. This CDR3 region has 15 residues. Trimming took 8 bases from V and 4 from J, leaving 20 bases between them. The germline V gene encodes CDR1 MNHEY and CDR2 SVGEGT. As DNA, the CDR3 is TGTGCCAGCGCCAATCGGATCCGGGTAATCTATGGCTACACCTTC. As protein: CASANRIRVIYGYTF.

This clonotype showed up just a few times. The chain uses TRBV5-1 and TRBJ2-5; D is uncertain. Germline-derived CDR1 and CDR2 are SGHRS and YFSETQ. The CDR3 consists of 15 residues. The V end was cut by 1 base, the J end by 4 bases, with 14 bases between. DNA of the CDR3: TGCGCCAGCAGCTTGAATCTTCCAATGGGAGAGACCCAGTACTTC. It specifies CASSLNLPMGETQYF.

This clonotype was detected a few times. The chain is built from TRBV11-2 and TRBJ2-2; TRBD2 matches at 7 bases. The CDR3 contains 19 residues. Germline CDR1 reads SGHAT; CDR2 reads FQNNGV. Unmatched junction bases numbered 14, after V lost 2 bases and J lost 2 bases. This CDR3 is CASSLNTPASGVNTGELFF. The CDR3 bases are TGTGCCAGCAGCTTAAACACTCCAGCTAGCGGAGTAAACACCGGGGAGCTGTTTTTT. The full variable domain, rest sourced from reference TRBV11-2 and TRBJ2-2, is EAGVAQSPRYKIIEKRQSVAFWCNPISGHATLYWYQQILGQGPKLLIQFQNNGVVDDSQLPKDRFSAERLKGVDSTLKIQPAKLEDSAVYLCASSLNTPASGVNTGELFFGEGSRLTVL.

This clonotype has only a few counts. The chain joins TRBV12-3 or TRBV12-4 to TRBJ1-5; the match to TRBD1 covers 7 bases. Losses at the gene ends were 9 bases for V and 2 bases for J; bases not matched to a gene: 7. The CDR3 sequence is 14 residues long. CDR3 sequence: CASQGGDGNQPQHF. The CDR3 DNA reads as TGTGCCAGTCAGGGGGGGGATGGCAATCAGCCCCAGCATTTT.